The 13 T cell receptor beta chains in this list originate from one sample, sequenced in a study of OX40 agonist ivuxolimab in advanced cancers. The assay was immunoSEQ multiplex PCR, and TCRdb's table has in-frame clones only and misses some. The data contain around 17,000 clones, less than 90% of them singletons. The specimen was CD4+ or CD8+ T cells sorted from blood, collected in a trial of the OX40 agonist ivuxolimab. Receptors originate from an adult with an advanced solid tumor such as melanoma, head and neck, liver or kidney cancer.

DNA for the CDR3: TGCGCCAGCAGTGAGTCTAGCGGGAGTTTCTACGAGCAGTACTTC. Translating gives CASSESSGSFYEQYF. V and J are TRBV10-1 and TRBJ2-7, with 9 bases identical to TRBD2. CDR1 and CDR2 (germline): WNHNN, SYGVQD (reference sequence). The CDR3 has 15 amino acids. V dropped 0 bases and J dropped 3; count of bases not matched to a gene: 3.

The V gene is TRBV27, the J gene TRBJ1-2; tentative D call: TRBD1 (6 bases). V was shortened by 10 bases and J by 7 bases, with 10 bases between the two germline ends. The CDR3 extends over 10 amino acids. Germline V gene lookup returns CDR1 MNHEY and CDR2 SMNVEV (reference sequence). CDR3 amino acids: CAITGFGYTF. Written as DNA, the CDR3 is TGTGCCATCACAGGGTTTGGCTACACCTTC.

The V gene is TRBV19, the J gene TRBJ2-1; possibly TRBD2 for D (6 bases). This CDR3 region has 14 residues. Germline CDR1 and CDR2: LNHDA and SQIVND (reference sequence). V lost 8 bases to trimming and J lost 5 bases, with 16 bases between them. In DNA form, the CDR3 reads TGTGCCAGTGAAACGGGAGTAGGGGACAATGAGCAGTTCTTC. Translation gives CASETGVGDNEQFF.

The CDR3 bases are TGTGCCAGCAGTTACGGGAGGGCCAATGAGCAGTTCTTC. This gives the protein CASSYGRANEQFF. V is TRBV6-6 and J is TRBJ2-1; 7 bases match TRBD2. The CDR3 runs to 13 residues. Germline loops: CDR1 MNHNY, CDR2 SVGAGI (reference sequence). Unmatched junction bases numbered 1, after V lost 2 bases and J lost 6 bases.

The chain is built from TRBV4-2 and TRBJ1-1; possible D gene TRBD1, 6 bases. There are 16 residues in the CDR3. Trimming removed 2 bases from V and 3 bases from J, with 16 bases in between. Germline V gives CDR1 LGHNA, CDR2 YNFKEQ. For the CDR3, the DNA is TGTGCCAGCAGCCAATCCCTTGTGACAGGCTACACTGAAGCTTTCTTT. Protein product: CASSQSLVTGYTEAFF.

As regards this clone: The sample contains more than one DNA sequence encoding this CDR3. V usage is TRBV7-9 and J usage is TRBJ2-7; D remains ambiguous. The CDR3 length is 12 residues. Germline values: CDR1 SEHNR, CDR2 FQNEAQ (reference sequence). The ends were cut back, 0 bases at V and 3 bases at J, with 3 bases in the middle. The CDR3 DNA reads TGTGCCAGCAGCTTAGCAAACTACGAGCAGTACTTC. It encodes CASSLANYEQYF.

The chain is built from TRBV5-1 and TRBJ2-7, with 9 bases that match TRBD2. The CDR3 has 15 residues. J gave up 5 bases and V 5 bases, and 11 bases lay outside the gene matches. CDR1 and CDR2 (germline): SGHRS, YFSETQ. The CDR3 DNA is TGCGCCAGCAGTTCCGGGCGGGAGGGAAGGAACGAGCAGTACTTC. This translates into CASSSGREGRNEQYF. Using reference TRBV5-1 and TRBJ2-7 for the parts outside the CDR3, the full variable domain is KAGVTQTPRYLIKTRGQQVTLSCSPISGHRSVSWYQQTPGQGLQFLFEYFSETQRNKGNFPGRFSGRQFSNSRSEMNVSTLELGDSALYLCASSSGREGRNEQYFGPGTRLTVT.

This clone was seen just once. The gene calls are TRBV19 and TRBJ2-2; 7 bases agree with TRBD2. This CDR3 contains 15 residues. Looked up from germline, CDR1 is LNHDA and CDR2 is SQIVND (reference sequence). J lost 6 bases, V lost 5 bases, and 9 bases had no gene match. This CDR3 is CASSPGGSGAGELFF. CDR3 nucleotide sequence: TGTGCCAGTAGTCCGGGCGGGAGTGGGGCCGGGGAGCTGTTTTTT.

This chain connects TRBV15 to TRBJ2-7; possibly TRBD2 for D (6 bases). The V gene lost 1 base and the J gene lost 3 bases, with 16 bases spanning the gap. Germline CDR1 LNHNV, CDR2 YYDKDF (reference sequence). The CDR3 is 16 residues long. CDR3 nucleotides: TGTGCCACCAGCAGAGGGGAGCCCGGGAGAGGCTACGAGCAGTACTTC. This encodes CATSRGEPGRGYEQYF.

The chain couples TRBV7-3 to TRBJ2-5; 13 bases agree with TRBD2. The ends lost 5 bases at V and 5 bases at J; junction bases unmatched: 5. Per germline, CDR1 SGHTA and CDR2 FQGTGA. The CDR3 covers 15 residues. Here the CDR3 reads CASSPGLAGMETQYF. The CDR3 nucleotides read TGTGCCAGCAGCCCGGGACTAGCGGGAATGGAGACCCAGTACTTC.

This sequence joins TRBV28 and TRBJ2-7; D not certain. The CDR3 extends over 11 amino acids. Trimming removed 5 bases at V and 1 base at J, with 3 bases between. The germline V gene has CDR1 MDHEN and CDR2 SYDVKM. This CDR3 is CASSASYEQYF. The CDR3 coding sequence is TGTGCCAGCAGTGCTTCCTACGAGCAGTACTTC.

This sequence joins TRBV19 and TRBJ2-1, with D perhaps matching TRBD2 (6 bases). The CDR3 extends over 13 amino acids. Per germline, CDR1 LNHDA and CDR2 SQIVND (reference sequence). V lost 6 bases, J lost 4 bases, and 10 bases lay in between. The CDR3 loop reads CASRGTGYNEQFF. The CDR3 DNA is TGTGCCAGTAGAGGGACTGGATACAATGAGCAGTTCTTC.

The chain links TRBV14 to TRBJ2-3; the D is unclear. The CDR3 has 14 amino acids. Germline V gene lookup returns CDR1 SGHDN and CDR2 FVKESK. Between the trimmed V and J ends, which lost 2 bases and 7 bases, there was a span of 13 bases. Written as DNA, the CDR3 is TGTGCCAGCAGCCAAACAGCAGTCCCGAATACGCAGTATTTT. Its translation is CASSQTAVPNTQYF.